The T cell receptor beta chain under discussion was sequenced for a study of CD8 T cells in ankylosing spondylitis. Study-level findings and limits: Blood from ankylosing spondylitis patients appeared to carry a characteristic roughly 8-variant TCR beta motif. As for the disease-linked clones, they showed a CD8+ phenotype and occurred at relatively low frequencies in peripheral blood. Reactive arthritis synovial fluid and blood previously showed some of these motif variants. Clones linked to disease were reported to show significant enrichment in matched ankylosing spondylitis synovial fluid.

This CDR3 contains 14 residues. Quantitative 5'-RACE with molecular barcodes generated TCR beta libraries. Each CDR3 protein gets one entry after TCRdb re-called the 5' RACE reads with MiXCR. This table holds 470,000 or so distinct CDR3 sequences, roughly 27% found once. In the case of this clonotype: No antigen is known for it.

The chain uses TRBV21-1 and TRBJ2-1; the table names TRBD2, a call not compared with the DNA. TRBV21-1 is termed a pseudogene. Sequenced material: blood, either unsorted or a sorted T cell fraction (not recorded which). This TCR was sampled from a male donor with ankylosing spondylitis. The DNA for the CDR3 is TGTGCCAGCAGAACTAGCGGGAGTATAAATGAGCAGTTCTTC. As protein: CASRTSGSINEQFF.